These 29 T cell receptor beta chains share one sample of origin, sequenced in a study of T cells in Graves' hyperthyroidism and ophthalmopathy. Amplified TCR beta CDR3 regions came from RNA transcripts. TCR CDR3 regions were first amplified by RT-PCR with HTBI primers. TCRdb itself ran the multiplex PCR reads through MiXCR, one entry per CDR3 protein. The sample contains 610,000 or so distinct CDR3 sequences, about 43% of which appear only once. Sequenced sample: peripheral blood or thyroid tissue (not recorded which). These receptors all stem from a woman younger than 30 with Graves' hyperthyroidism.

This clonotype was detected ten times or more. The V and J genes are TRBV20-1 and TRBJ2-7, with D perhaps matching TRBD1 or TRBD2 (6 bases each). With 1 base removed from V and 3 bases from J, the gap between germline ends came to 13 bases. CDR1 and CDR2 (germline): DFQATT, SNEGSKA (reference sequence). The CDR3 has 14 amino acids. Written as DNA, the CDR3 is TGCAGTGCTAGAGTAATTGGGGGGCACTACGAGCAGTACTTC. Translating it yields CSARVIGGHYEQYF.

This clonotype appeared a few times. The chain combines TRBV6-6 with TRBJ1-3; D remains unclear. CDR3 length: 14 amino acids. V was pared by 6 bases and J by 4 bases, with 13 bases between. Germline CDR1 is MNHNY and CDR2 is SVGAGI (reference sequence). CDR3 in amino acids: CASRYRGPGNTIYF. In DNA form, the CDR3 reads TGTGCCAGCAGGTACCGGGGTCCCGGAAACACCATATATTTT.

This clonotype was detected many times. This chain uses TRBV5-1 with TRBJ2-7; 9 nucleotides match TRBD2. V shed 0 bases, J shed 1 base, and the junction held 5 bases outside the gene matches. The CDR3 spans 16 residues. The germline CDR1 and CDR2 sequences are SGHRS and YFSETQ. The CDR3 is CASSLGASGTSYEQYF. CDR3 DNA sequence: TGCGCCAGCAGCTTGGGAGCTAGCGGGACGTCCTACGAGCAGTACTTC.

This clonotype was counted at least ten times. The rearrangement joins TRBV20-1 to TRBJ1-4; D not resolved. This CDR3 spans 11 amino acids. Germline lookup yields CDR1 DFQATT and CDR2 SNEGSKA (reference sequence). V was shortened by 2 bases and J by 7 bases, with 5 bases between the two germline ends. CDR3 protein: CSARYGEKLFF. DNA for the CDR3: TGCAGTGCTAGATATGGTGAAAAACTGTTTTTT.

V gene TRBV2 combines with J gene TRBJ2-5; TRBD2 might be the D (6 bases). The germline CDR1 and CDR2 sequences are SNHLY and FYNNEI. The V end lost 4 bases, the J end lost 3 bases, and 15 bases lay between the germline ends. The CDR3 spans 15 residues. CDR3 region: CASSGSLAQKETQYF. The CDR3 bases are TGTGCCAGCAGTGGATCACTAGCACAAAAAGAGACCCAGTACTTC.

The chain's CDR3 is CATTGQGLTYEQYF. The DNA of the CDR3 is TGTGCCACCACAGGGCAGGGCCTTACCTACGAGCAGTACTTC. The rearrangement links TRBV10-3 to TRBJ2-7, with TRBD1 as a possible D gene (6 bases). The length of the CDR3 is 14 residues. Trimming took off 10 bases at V and 2 bases at J, with 18 bases between the two ends. The germline V gene has CDR1 ENHRY and CDR2 SYGVKD.

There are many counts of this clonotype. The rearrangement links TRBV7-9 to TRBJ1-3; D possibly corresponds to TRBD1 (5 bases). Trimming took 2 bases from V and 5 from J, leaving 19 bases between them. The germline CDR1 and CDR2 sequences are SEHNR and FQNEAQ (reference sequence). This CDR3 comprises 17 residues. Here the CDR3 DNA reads TGTGCCAGCAGCTTAAATTTTCCTCCAGGGCGAAGAAACACCATATATTTT. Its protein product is CASSLNFPPGRRNTIYF.

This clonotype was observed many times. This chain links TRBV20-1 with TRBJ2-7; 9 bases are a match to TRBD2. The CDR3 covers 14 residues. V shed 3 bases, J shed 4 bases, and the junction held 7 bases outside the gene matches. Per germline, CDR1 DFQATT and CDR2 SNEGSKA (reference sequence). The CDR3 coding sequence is TGCAGTGCTAGTCGAGCTAGCGGGATGTACGAGCAGTACTTC. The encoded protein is CSASRASGMYEQYF.

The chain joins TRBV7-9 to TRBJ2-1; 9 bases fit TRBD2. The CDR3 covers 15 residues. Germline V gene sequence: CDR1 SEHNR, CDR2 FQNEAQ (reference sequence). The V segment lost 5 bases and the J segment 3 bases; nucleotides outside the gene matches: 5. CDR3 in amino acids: CASSPRLAVYNEQFF. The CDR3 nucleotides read TGTGCCAGCAGCCCTCGACTAGCGGTCTACAATGAGCAGTTCTTC.

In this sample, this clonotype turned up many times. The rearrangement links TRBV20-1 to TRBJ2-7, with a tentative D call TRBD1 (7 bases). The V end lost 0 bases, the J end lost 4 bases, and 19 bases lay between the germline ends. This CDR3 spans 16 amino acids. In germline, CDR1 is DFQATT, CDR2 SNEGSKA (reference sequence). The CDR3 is CSARDQGGPSRYEQYF. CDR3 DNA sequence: TGCAGTGCTAGAGATCAGGGGGGACCCTCGCGGTACGAGCAGTACTTC.

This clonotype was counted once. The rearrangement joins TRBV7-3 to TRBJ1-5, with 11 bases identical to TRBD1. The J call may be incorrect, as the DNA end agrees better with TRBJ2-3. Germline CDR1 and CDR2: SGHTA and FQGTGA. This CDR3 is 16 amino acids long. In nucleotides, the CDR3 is TGTGCCAGCAGCAGATGGACAGGGGGCAGAATAGATACGCAGTATTTT. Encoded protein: CASSRWTGGRIDTQYF.

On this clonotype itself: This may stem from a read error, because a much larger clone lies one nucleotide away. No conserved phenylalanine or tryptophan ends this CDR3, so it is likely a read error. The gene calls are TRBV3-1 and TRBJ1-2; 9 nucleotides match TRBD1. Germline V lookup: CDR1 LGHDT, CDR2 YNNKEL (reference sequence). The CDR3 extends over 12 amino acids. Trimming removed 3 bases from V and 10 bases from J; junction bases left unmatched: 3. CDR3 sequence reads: CASSQGQGDYTL. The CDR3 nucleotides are TGTGCCAGCAGCCAGGGACAGGGCGACTACACCCTC.

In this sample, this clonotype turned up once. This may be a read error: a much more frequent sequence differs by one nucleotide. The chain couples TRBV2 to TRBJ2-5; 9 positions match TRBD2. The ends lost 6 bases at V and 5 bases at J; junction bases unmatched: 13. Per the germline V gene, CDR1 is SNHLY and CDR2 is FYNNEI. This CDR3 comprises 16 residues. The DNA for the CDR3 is TGTGCCAGCAGAGACCAATCGAGCGGGAGGAGGGAGACCCAGTACTTC. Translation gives CASRDQSSGRRETQYF.

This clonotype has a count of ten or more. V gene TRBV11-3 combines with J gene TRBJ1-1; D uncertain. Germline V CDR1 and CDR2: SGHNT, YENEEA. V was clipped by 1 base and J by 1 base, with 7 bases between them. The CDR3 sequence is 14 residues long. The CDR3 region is CASSLGSGNTEAFF. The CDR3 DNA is TGTGCCAGCAGCTTAGGGTCGGGGAACACTGAAGCTTTCTTT.

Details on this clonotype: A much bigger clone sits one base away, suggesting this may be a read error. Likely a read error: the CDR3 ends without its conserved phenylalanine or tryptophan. CDR3 sequence: CASSLAQGATGELFS. Written as DNA, the CDR3 is TGTGCCAGCAGCTTAGCGCAGGGGGCTACCGGGGAGCTGTTTTCT. The chain links TRBV7-8 to TRBJ2-2, with 8 nucleotides matching TRBD1. Germline V lookup: CDR1 SGHVS, CDR2 FQNEAQ. V lost 0 bases and J lost 5; bases outside the gene matches: 2. This CDR3 has 15 amino acids.

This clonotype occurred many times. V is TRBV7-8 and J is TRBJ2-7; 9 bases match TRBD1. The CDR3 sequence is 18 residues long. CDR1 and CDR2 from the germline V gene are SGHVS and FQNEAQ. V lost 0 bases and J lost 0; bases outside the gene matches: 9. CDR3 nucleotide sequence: TGTGCCAGCAGCTTAGCCCGATCCGGGACAGGGACCTCCTACGAGCAGTACTTC. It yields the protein CASSLARSGTGTSYEQYF. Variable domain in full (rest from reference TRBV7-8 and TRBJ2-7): GAGVSQSPRYKVAKRGQDVALRCDPISGHVSLFWYQQALGQGPEFLTYFQNEAQLDKSGLPSDRFFAERPEGSVSTLKIQRTQQEDSAVYLCASSLARSGTGTSYEQYFGPGTRLTVT.

CDR3 amino acids: CASRGPAQYF. DNA for the CDR3: TGTGCCAGCAGGGGACCGGCACAGTACTTC. This rearrangement joins TRBV2 to TRBJ2-7; TRBD1 or TRBD2 may be the D gene (5 bases each). Germline lookup yields CDR1 SNHLY and CDR2 FYNNEI. This CDR3 is 10 amino acids long. V gave up 6 bases and J gave up 10 bases, with 10 bases separating them.

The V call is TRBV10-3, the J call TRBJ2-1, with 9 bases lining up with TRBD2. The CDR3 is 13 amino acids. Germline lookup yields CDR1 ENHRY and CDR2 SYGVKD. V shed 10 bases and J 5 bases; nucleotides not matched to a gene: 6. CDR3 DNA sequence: TGTGCCACCCTTCAGCGGGAGGACAATGAGCAGTTCTTC. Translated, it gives CATLQREDNEQFF.

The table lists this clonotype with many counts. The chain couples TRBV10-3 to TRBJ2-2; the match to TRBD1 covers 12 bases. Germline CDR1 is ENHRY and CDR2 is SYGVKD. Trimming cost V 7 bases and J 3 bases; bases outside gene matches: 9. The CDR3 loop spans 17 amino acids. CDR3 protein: CAITETGTGGDTGELFF. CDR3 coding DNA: TGTGCCATCACCGAAACCGGGACAGGGGGCGACACCGGGGAGCTGTTTTTT.

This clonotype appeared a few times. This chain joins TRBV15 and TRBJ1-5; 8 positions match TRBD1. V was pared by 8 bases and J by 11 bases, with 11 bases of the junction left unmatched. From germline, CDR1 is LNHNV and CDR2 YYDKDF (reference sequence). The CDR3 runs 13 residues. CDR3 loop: CATSIPGQETQHF. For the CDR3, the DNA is TGTGCCACCTCCATTCCGGGACAGGAGACCCAGCATTTT.

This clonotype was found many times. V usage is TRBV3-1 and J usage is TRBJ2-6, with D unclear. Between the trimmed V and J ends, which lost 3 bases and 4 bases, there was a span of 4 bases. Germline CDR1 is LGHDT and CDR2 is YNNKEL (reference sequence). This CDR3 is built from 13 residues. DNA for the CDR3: TGTGCCAGCAGCCAGGGAGGGGCCAACGTCCTGACTTTC. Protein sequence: CASSQGGANVLTF. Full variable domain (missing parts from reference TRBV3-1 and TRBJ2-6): DTAVSQTPKYLVTQMGNDKSIKCEQNLGHDTMYWYKQDSKKFLKIMFSYNNKELIINETVPNRFSPKSPDKAHLNLHINSLELGDSAVYFCASSQGGANVLTFGAGSRLTVL.

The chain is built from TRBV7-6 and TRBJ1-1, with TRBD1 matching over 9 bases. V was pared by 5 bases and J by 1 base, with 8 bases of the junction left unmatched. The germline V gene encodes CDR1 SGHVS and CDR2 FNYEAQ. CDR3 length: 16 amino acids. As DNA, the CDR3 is TGTGCCAGCAGCACGACGGGACAGGGTGGGAACACTGAAGCTTTCTTT. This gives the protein CASSTTGQGGNTEAFF.

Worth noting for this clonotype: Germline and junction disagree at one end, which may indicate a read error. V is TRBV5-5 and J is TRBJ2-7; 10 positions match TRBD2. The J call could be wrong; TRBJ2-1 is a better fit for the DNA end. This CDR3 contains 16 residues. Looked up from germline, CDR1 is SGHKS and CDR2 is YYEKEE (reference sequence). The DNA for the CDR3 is TGCGCCAGCAGCGGGAAGCGGGAGGGTTCCTACAATGAGCAGTTCTTC. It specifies CASSGKREGSYNEQFF.

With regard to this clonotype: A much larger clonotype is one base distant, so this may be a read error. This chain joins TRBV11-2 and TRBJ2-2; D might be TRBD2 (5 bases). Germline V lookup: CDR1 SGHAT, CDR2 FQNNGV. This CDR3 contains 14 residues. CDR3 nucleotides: TGTGCCGGCAGCTTACGGGAGAACACCGGGGAGCTGTTTTTT. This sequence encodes CAGSLRENTGELFF.

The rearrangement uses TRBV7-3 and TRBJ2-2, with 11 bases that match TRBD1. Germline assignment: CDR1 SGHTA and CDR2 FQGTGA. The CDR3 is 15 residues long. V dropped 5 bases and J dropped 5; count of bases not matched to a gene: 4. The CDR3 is CASSGQGAGTGELFF. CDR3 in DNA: TGTGCCAGCAGCGGACAGGGGGCAGGAACCGGGGAGCTGTTTTTT.

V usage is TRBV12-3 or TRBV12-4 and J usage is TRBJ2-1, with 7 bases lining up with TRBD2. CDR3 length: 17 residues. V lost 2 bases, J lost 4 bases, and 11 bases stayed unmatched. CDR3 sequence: CASSLFRRAGAYNEQFF. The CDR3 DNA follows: TGTGCCAGCAGTTTATTTCGACGTGCGGGAGCGTACAATGAGCAGTTCTTC.

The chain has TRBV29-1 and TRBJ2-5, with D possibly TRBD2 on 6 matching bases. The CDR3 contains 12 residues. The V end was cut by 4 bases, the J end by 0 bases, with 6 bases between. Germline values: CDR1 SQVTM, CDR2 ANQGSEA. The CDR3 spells CSVAGDQETQYF. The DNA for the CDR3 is TGCAGCGTTGCGGGGGACCAAGAGACCCAGTACTTC.

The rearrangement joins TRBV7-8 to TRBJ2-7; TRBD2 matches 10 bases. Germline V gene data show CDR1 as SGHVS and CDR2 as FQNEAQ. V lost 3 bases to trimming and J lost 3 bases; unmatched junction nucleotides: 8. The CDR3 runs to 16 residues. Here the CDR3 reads CASSFKLAGVIYEQYF. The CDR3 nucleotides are TGTGCCAGCAGCTTTAAGCTAGCGGGAGTCATCTACGAGCAGTACTTC.

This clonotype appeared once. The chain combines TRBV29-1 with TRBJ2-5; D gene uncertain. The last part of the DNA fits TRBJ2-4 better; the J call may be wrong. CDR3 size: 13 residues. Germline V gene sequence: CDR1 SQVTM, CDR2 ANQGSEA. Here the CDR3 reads CSVLTGNLNIQYF. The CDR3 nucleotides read TGCAGCGTGCTGACTGGGAACCTAAACATTCAGTACTTC.